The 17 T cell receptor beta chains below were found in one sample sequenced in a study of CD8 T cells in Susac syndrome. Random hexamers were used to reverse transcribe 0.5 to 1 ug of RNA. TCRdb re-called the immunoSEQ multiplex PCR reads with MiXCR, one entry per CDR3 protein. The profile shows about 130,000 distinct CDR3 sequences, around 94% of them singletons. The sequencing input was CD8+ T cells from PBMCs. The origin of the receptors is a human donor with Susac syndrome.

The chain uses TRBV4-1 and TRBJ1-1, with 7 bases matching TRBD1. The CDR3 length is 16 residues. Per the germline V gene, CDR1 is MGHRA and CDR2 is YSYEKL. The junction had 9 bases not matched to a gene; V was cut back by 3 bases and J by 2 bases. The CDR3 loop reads CASSHIQGGLNTEAFF. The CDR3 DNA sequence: TGCGCCAGCAGCCATATCCAGGGGGGTCTTAACACTGAAGCTTTCTTT.

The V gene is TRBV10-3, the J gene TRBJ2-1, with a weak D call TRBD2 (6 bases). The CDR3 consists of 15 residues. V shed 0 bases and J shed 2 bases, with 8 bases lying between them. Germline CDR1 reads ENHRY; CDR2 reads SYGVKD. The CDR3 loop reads CAISESGGTYNEQFF. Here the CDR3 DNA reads TGTGCCATCAGTGAGTCTGGCGGGACCTACAATGAGCAGTTCTTC.

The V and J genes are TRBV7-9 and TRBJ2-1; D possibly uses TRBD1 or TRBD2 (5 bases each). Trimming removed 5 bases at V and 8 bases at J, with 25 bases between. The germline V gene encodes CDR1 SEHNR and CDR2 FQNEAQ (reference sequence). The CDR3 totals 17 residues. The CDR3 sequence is CASSLGAPGRGGHEQFF. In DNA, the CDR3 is TGTGCCAGCAGCCTAGGGGCCCCGGGACGAGGTGGGCATGAGCAGTTCTTC.

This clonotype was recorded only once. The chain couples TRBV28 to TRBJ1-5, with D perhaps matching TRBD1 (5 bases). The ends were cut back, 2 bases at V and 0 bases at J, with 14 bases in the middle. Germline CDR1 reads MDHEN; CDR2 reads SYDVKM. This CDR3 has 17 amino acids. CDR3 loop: CASSLTRAPYSNQPQHF. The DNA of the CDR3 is TGTGCCAGCAGTTTAACCAGGGCCCCCTATAGCAATCAGCCCCAGCATTTT. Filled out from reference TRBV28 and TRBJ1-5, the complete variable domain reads DVKVTQSSRYLVKRTGEKVFLECVQDMDHENMFWYRQDPGLGLRLIYFSYDVKMKEKGDIPEGYSVSREKKERFSLILESASTNQTSMYLCASSLTRAPYSNQPQHFGDGTRLSIL.

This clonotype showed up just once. CDR3 sequence reads: CASNSGQAHTDTQYF. CDR3 sequence (DNA): TGTGCCAGCAACTCTGGACAGGCCCACACAGATACGCAGTATTTT. This chain links TRBV7-9 with TRBJ2-3; 7 nucleotides match TRBD1. This CDR3 contains 15 residues. Germline CDR1 and CDR2: SEHNR and FQNEAQ (reference sequence). V gave up 7 bases and J gave up 2 bases; unmatched junction bases: 9.

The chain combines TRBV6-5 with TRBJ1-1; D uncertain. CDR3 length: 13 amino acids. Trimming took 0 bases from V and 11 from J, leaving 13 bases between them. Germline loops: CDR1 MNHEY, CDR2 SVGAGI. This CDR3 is CASSYSNFGSAFF. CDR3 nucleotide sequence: TGTGCCAGCAGTTACTCGAATTTCGGATCTGCTTTCTTT.

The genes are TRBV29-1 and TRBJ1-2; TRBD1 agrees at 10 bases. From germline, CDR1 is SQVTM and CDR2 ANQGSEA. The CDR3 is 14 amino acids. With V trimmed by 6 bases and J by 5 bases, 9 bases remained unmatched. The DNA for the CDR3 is TGCAGCGTGAATTTGGGACAGGGGAATTATGGCTACACCTTC. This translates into CSVNLGQGNYGYTF. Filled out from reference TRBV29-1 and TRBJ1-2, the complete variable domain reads SAVISQKPSRDICQRGTSLTIQCQVDSQVTMMFWYRQQPGQSLTLIATANQGSEATYESGFVIDKFPISRPNLTFSTLTVSNMSPEDSSIYLCSVNLGQGNYGYTFGSGTRLTVV.

Here the CDR3 reads CASSQEGAASGNTIYF. The CDR3 region has the DNA TGCGCCAGCAGCCAAGAAGGGGCAGCCTCTGGAAACACCATATATTTT. The V gene is TRBV4-3, the J gene TRBJ1-3; D is perhaps TRBD1 (5 bases). From germline, CDR1 is LGHNA and CDR2 YSLEER. CDR3 length equals 16 residues. Between the trimmed V and J ends, which lost 0 bases and 0 bases, there was a span of 9 bases.

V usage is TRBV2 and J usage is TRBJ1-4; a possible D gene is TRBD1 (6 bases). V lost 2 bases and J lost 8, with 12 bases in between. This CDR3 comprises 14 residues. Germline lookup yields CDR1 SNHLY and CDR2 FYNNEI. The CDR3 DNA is TGTGCCAGCAGTGAACGGCAGGGGAAGGAAAAACTGTTTTTT. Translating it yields CASSERQGKEKLFF. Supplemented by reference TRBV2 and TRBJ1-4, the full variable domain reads EPEVTQTPSHQVTQMGQEVILRCVPISNHLYFYWYRQILGQKVEFLVSFYNNEISEKSEIFDDQFSVERPDGSNFTLKIRSTKLEDSAMYFCASSERQGKEKLFFGSGTQLSVL.

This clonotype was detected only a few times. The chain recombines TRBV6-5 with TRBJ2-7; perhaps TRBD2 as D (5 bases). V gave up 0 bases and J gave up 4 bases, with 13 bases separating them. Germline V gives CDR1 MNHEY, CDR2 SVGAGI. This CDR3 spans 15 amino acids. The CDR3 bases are TGTGCCAGCAGTTACTCGGAGGCTCCGGTGTACGAGCAGTACTTC. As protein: CASSYSEAPVYEQYF.

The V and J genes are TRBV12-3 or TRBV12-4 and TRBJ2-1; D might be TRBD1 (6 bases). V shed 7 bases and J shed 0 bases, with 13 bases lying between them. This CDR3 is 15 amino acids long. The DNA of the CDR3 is TGTGCCAGCACACGGACAGCCAGCTCCTACAATGAGCAGTTCTTC. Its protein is CASTRTASSYNEQFF.

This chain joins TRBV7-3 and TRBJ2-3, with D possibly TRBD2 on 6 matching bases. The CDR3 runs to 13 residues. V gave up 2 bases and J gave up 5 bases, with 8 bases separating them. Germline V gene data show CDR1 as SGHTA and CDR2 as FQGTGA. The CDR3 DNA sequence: TGTGCCAGCAGCTTACTTAGCGGAGATACGCAGTATTTT. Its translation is CASSLLSGDTQYF.

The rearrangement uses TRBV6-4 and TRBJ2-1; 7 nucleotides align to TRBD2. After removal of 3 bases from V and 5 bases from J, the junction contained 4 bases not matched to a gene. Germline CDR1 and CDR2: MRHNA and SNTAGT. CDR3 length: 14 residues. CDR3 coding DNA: TGTGCCAGCAGTGAGGGGGGGGTCCACAATGAGCAGTTCTTC. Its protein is CASSEGGVHNEQFF.

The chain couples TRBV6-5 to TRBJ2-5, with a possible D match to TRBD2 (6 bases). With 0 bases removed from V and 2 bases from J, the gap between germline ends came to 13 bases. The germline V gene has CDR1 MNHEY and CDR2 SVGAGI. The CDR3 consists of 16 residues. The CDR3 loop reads CASSYSNRDLQETQYF. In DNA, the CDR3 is TGTGCCAGCAGTTACTCGAACCGGGACTTGCAAGAGACCCAGTACTTC.

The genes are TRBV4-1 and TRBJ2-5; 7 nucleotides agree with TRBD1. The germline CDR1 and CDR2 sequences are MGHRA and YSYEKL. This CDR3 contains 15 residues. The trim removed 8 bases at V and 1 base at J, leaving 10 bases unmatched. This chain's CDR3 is CASQFSGTAQETQYF. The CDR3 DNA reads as TGCGCCAGCCAATTCTCGGGGACAGCCCAAGAGACCCAGTACTTC.

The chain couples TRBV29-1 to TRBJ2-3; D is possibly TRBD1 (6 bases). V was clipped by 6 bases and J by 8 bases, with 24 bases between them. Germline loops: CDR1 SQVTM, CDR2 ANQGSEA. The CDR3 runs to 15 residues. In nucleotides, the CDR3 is TGCAGCGTCCTAGGGGGAGCGTGGGGAAAGGTTACGCAGTATTTT. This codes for CSVLGGAWGKVTQYF.

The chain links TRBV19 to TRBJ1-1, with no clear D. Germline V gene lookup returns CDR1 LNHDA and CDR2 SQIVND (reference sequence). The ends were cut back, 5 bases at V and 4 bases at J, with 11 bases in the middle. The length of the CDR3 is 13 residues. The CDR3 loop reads CASSSQATTEAFF. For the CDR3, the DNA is TGTGCCAGTAGTTCGCAGGCGACCACTGAAGCTTTCTTT.